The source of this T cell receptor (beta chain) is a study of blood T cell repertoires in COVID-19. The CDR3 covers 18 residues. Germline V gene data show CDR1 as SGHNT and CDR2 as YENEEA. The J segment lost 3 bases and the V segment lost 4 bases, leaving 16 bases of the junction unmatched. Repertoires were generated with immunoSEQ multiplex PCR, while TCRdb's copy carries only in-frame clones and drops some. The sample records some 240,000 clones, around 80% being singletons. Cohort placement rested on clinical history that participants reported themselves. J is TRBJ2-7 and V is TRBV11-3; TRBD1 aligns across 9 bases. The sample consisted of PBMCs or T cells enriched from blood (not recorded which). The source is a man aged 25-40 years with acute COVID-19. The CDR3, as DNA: TGTGCCAGCAGCTCCCGACTCCGAAGGACAGGGGATGACTACGAGCAGTACGTC. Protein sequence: CASSSRLRRTGDDYEQYV.